The rows below give T cell receptor beta chains drawn from one sample of a study of blood T cells in healthy people across ages. TCRdb reprocessed the 5' RACE reads via MiXCR and lists one record per CDR3 protein. In the table there are some 780,000 distinct CDR3 sequences, 56% of which are singletons. What was sequenced was blood. Every receptor here comes from a man aged 35-49 years in good health. Both conserved end residues are part of each CDR3. D genes are given only for firm matches. Clone size, where shown, is once, few, many, or a class for clones that have expanded.

>TRBJ2-3|.|.|TRBV29-1
TGCAGCGTTGGACAGATCGTAGGCACAGATATGCAGTATTTT
CSVGQIVGTDMQYF
>TRBJ2-2|.|.|TRBV13
TGTGCCAGCAGCTTAATGGGGGGCGCATCCGGGGAGCTGTTTTTT
CASSLMGGASGELFF
>TRBJ2-1|TRBD1|.|TRBV7-6
TGTGCCAGCAGCTTAGGAGGGGGCGCTGTCTATGAGCAGTTCTTC
CASSLGGGAVYEQFF
>TRBJ2-1|TRBD1|.|TRBV7-9
TGTGCCAGCAGCAAATGGGGGACAGGGGCTCCCAATGGCTCCTACAATGAGCAGTTCTTC
CASSKWGTGAPNGSYNEQFF
>TRBJ2-5|.|.|TRBV5-1
TGCGCCAGCAGCTTGGCGAGGAGGGCTCAAGAGACCCAGTACTTC
CASSLARRAQETQYF
>TRBJ2-1|TRBD2|.|TRBV7-3
TGTGCCAGCAGCCAAAAGGGGACTAGCGGGAGGGCCAACAATGAGCAGTTCTTC
CASSQKGTSGRANNEQFF
>TRBJ2-3|TRBD1|.|TRBV30
TGTGCCTGGAGTTATAGGACAGGGAAGGTCACAGATACGCAGTATTTT
CAWSYRTGKVTDTQYF
>TRBJ2-7|TRBD1|few|TRBV12-3/TRBV12-4
TGTGCCAGCAGTAGCGGGACAGGGGGCGGAATACCCTACGAGCAGTACTTC
CASSSGTGGGIPYEQYF
>TRBJ2-5|TRBD1|.|TRBV12-3/TRBV12-4
TGTGCCAGCAGTACAGACAGGGCTGGGGAGACCCGGTACTTC
CASSTDRAGETRYF
>TRBJ2-7|TRBD1|.|TRBV28
TGTGCCAGCAGTTCGTACAGGGGCGAGTCTTACGAGCAGTACTTC
CASSSYRGESYEQYF
>TRBJ1-6|.|once|TRBV28
TGTGCCAGCAGTTTGTACCCTTTCCGGACCCCGGGTAATTCACCCCTCCACTTT
CASSLYPFRTPGNSPLHF
>TRBJ2-7|TRBD1|few|TRBV6-2/TRBV6-3
TGTGCCAGCAGTTACAGGCAGGGGGAATACGAGCAGTACTTC
CASSYRQGEYEQYF
>TRBJ1-6|.|.|TRBV7-3
TGTGCCAGCAGCTTAAGGGCAGGGGAGGGTTCACCCCTCCACTTT
CASSLRAGEGSPLHF
>TRBJ2-5|.|.|TRBV24-1
TGTGCCACCAGATCAGTTGGGGGGGAGACCCAGTACTTC
CATRSVGGETQYF
>TRBJ1-1|.|.|TRBV5-1
TGCGCCAGCAGCTTGCTGAGGAGAGGAACTGAAGCTTTCTTT
CASSLLRRGTEAFF
>TRBJ2-7|.|.|TRBV29-1
TGCAGCGTTGAACATGGGGAGCAGTACTTC
CSVEHGEQYF
>TRBJ2-5|.|.|TRBV18
TGTGCCAGCTCACCACTTTATGACAGGACGATCCAAGAGACCCAGTACTTC
CASSPLYDRTIQETQYF
>TRBJ2-4|.|once|TRBV20-1
TGCAGTGCTTACGGACACGACAGTCGCGCCAAAAACATTCAGTACTTC
CSAYGHDSRAKNIQYF
>TRBJ2-1|.|.|TRBV24-1
TGTGCCACCAGTGATTTCAATAGCGGTCGGGGGGCAAGGATTAATGAGCAGTTCTTC
CATSDFNSGRGARINEQFF
>TRBJ2-7|.|.|TRBV7-2
TGTGCCAGCAGCCTCGTCACGGGTCTCCCCTACGAGCAGTACTTC
CASSLVTGLPYEQYF
>TRBJ2-3|TRBD1|.|TRBV20-1
TGCAGTGCTAAGACAGGGGGCTTTACGCAGTATTTT
CSAKTGGFTQYF
>TRBJ2-4|.|.|TRBV5-1
TGCGCCAGCAGCTTGGTCCCCCGTCATGATTTGTGCGGTGGGACGCGCGAGTACTTC
CASSLVPRHDLCGGTREYF
>TRBJ1-4|TRBD1|few|TRBV12-3/TRBV12-4
TGTGCCAGCATCCAGGGGGGAGAGGAAAAACTGTTTTTT
CASIQGGEEKLFF
>TRBJ2-5|TRBD1|.|TRBV7-9
TGTGCCAGCAGCGAGTGGGCCCGGACAGGGATCCTCCAAGAGACCCAGTACTTC
CASSEWARTGILQETQYF
>TRBJ1-1|.|.|TRBV7-9
TGTGCCAGCAAAAGCGGAGGCGCCGGAGCTTTCTTT
CASKSGGAGAFF
>TRBJ2-3|.|.|TRBV20-1
TGCAGTGCCAAAGACGGGACCCGGCAAAGCACAGATACGCAGTATTTT
CSAKDGTRQSTDTQYF
>TRBJ2-7|.|few|TRBV28
TGTGCCAGCAGTTTGGAAGGGATGTGGTACGAGCAGTACTTC
CASSLEGMWYEQYF
>TRBJ2-4|.|once|TRBV12-3/TRBV12-4
TGTGCCAGCAAGCCTCAAGGACAGTCCTTTTATGAGCAGTACTTC
CASKPQGQSFYEQYF
>TRBJ2-5|.|.|TRBV12-3/TRBV12-4
TGTGCCAGCAGCTCAGGTCCCCGCCAGTACTTC
CASSSGPRQYF
>TRBJ2-5|.|.|TRBV5-6
TGTGCCAGCACCGGGGTTTGGTTTAATGAAGAGACCCAGTACTTC
CASTGVWFNEETQYF
>TRBJ2-3|TRBD2|few|TRBV6-2/TRBV6-3
TGTGCCAGCAGTCGCGGAGCGGGAACGGATACGCAGTATTTT
CASSRGAGTDTQYF
>TRBJ2-7|.|.|TRBV9
TGTGCCAGCAGCGTAGTAAGTACACCGAGTCCCTACGAGCAGTACTTC
CASSVVSTPSPYEQYF
>TRBJ2-1|TRBD2|many|TRBV4-3
TGCGCCAGCAGCCCATCTCCGGGACTAGCGGGGGGAGCGTACAATGAGCAGTTCTTC
CASSPSPGLAGGAYNEQFF
>TRBJ2-3|TRBD2|.|TRBV28
TGTGCCAGCAGTTGGCCGGGACTAGCGATCGGGGGAGATACGCAGTATTTT
CASSWPGLAIGGDTQYF
>TRBJ2-3|TRBD2|.|TRBV20-1
TGCAGTGCTAGGACTAGCGGGAGGCCTAGCACAGATACGCAGTATTTT
CSARTSGRPSTDTQYF
>TRBJ2-3|.|few|TRBV5-1
TGTGCCAGCAGCTGGGGACTCGGCACAGATACGCAGTATTTT
CASSWGLGTDTQYF
>TRBJ2-5|.|.|TRBV14
TGTGCCAGCAGCCAAGGGGGGAATTTGGTAGTAGAGACCCAGTACTTC
CASSQGGNLVVETQYF
>TRBJ1-6|.|many|TRBV5-1
TGCGCCAGCAGCTTGGAGATCGGGGCCAATTCACCCCTCCACTTT
CASSLEIGANSPLHF